Listed here is a single T cell receptor (beta chain). Trimming cost V 2 bases and J 0 bases, with 14 bases left between them. This CDR3 region has 17 residues. The germline gives CDR1 SGHAT, CDR2 FQNNGV. The sample belongs to a study of T cells in Graves' hyperthyroidism and ophthalmopathy. Template material for amplifying TCR beta CDR3 regions consisted of RNA transcripts. The study used the HTBI primer set for a first-round RT-PCR of the TCR CDR3. TCRdb fed the multiplex PCR reads into MiXCR, producing one record per CDR3 protein. Here the sample spans about 710,000 distinct CDR3 sequences, over 15% being singletons.

The clonotype originates from a young man with Graves' hyperthyroidism. Specimen: blood. This chain connects TRBV11-2 to TRBJ2-4; D perhaps matches TRBD2 (5 bases). The CDR3 here is CASSLSEGTLAKNIQYF. CDR3 DNA: TGTGCCAGCAGCTTATCAGAGGGTACACTAGCCAAAAACATTCAGTACTTC.